The present T cell receptor (beta chain) was sequenced within a study of blood T cells in healthy people across ages. It was with a sample-barcoded 5' primer and a J-beta primer mix that a second PCR of roughly 7 to 12 cycles was run. TCRdb fed the 5' RACE reads into MiXCR, producing one record per CDR3 protein. The sample consists of 850,000 or so distinct CDR3 sequences, 29% of them appearing once. The CDR3 spans 15 residues. V trimming: 3 bases; J trimming: 8 bases; junction bases outside the gene matches: 11. From germline, CDR1 is DFQATT and CDR2 SNEGSKA (reference sequence). This clonotype showed up many times.

The sequence was collected from a woman over 75 in good health. The J gene is TRBJ2-1, the V gene TRBV20-1, with 9 bases that match TRBD2. Sequencing used blood. The CDR3 region has the DNA TGCAGTGCTAGCCTGGCGGGGGGGCCGATCTATGAGCAGTTCTTC. Protein product: CSASLAGGPIYEQFF.